These T cell receptor beta chains were read from a single sample in a study of cytomegalovirus exposure and HLA in healthy donors. Sequencing was performed with immunoSEQ multiplex PCR; in TCRdb, only in-frame clones are kept and a portion is missing. This sample has over 100,000 clones, with roughly 9.6% found just once. Material for sequencing was PBMCs. Every receptor here comes from a woman in her thirties or forties in good health and CMV-seropositive. Each CDR3 is given with its conserved first and last residue. D genes are given only for firm matches. Part of the rows lack a size; the others show once, few, many or a class for expanded clones.

j_call | clone_size | v_call | d_call | cdr3_aa | cdr3_nt
TRBJ2-7 | . | TRBV27 | . | CASSSNTDRTGEQYF | TGTGCCAGCAGTTCAAACACGGACAGAACGGGAGAGCAGTACTTC
TRBJ2-5 | few | TRBV5-1 | TRBD2 | CASSLGLAGAQETQYF | TGCGCCAGCAGCTTGGGCCTAGCGGGGGCACAAGAGACCCAGTACTTC
TRBJ2-5 | few | TRBV7-9 | . | CASSFGESLLETQYF | TGTGCCAGCAGCTTTGGGGAGTCACTTCTGGAGACCCAGTACTTC
TRBJ2-2 | . | TRBV5-1 | . | CASSPSRNTGELFF | TGCGCCAGCAGCCCTTCGAGGAACACCGGGGAGCTGTTTTTT
TRBJ2-7 | few | TRBV14 | . | CASSQVWGTPYEQYF | TGTGCCAGCAGCCAAGTATGGGGGACACCCTACGAGCAGTACTTC
TRBJ2-5 | few | TRBV9 | . | CASSVGGRGWETQYF | TGTGCCAGCAGCGTAGGGGGGCGAGGGTGGGAGACCCAGTACTTC
TRBJ2-5 | . | TRBV19 | . | CASKASPVSGETQYF | TGTGCCAGTAAAGCTAGCCCAGTGTCGGGAGAGACCCAGTACTTC
TRBJ1-2 | . | TRBV6-5 | TRBD1 | CASAPGTGVSYTF | TGTGCCAGCGCACCCGGGACAGGGGTTAGCTACACCTTC
TRBJ2-7 | . | TRBV18 | TRBD1 | CASSPQVLDRALLYEQYF | TGTGCCAGCTCACCACAAGTTTTGGACAGGGCTCTGTTATACGAGCAGTACTTC
TRBJ2-2 | few | TRBV5-6 | . | CASSLAGFANTGELFF | TGTGCCAGCAGCTTGGCAGGATTCGCGAACACCGGGGAGCTGTTTTTT
TRBJ2-7 | few | TRBV7-9 | . | CASSLEGNEQYF | TGTGCCAGCAGCTTAGAGGGGAACGAGCAGTACTTC
TRBJ2-5 | few | TRBV9 | . | CASSVAGGETQYF | TGTGCCAGCAGCGTAGCTGGAGGGGAGACCCAGTACTTC
TRBJ1-2 | few | TRBV18 | TRBD1 | CASSDPGQNYGYTF | TGTGCCAGCTCAGATCCGGGACAGAACTATGGCTACACCTTC
TRBJ1-3 | few | TRBV5-1 | . | CASSSARGDGNTIYF | TGCGCCAGCAGCTCGGCCAGGGGAGACGGAAACACCATATATTTT
TRBJ2-5 | . | TRBV7-9 | TRBD2 | CASSPSGGSQETQYF | TGTGCCAGCAGCCCTAGCGGGGGGTCCCAAGAGACCCAGTACTTC
TRBJ2-5 | few | TRBV6-5 | TRBD1 | CASRAQGAEETQYF | TGTGCCAGCAGAGCCCAGGGGGCGGAAGAGACCCAGTACTTC
TRBJ2-5 | . | TRBV7-2 | TRBD2 | CASSFQRGSETQYF | TGTGCCAGCAGCTTCCAGCGGGGCTCCGAGACCCAGTACTTC
TRBJ1-3 | few | TRBV6-5 | TRBD1 | CASTDRAGNTIYF | TGTGCCAGCACTGACAGGGCTGGAAACACCATATATTTT
TRBJ2-7 | few | TRBV6-6 | . | CASSYLGSSSYEQYF | TGTGCCAGCAGTTACTTGGGCAGCAGCTCCTACGAGCAGTACTTC
TRBJ2-1 | . | TRBV4-3 | TRBD2 | CASSQDWVGLAGGLASYNEQFF | TGCGCCAGCAGCCAAGATTGGGTGGGACTAGCGGGGGGCCTTGCCTCCTACAATGAGCAGTTCTTC
TRBJ2-5 | few | TRBV10-1 | TRBD2 | CASSKDSGGKETQYF | TGCGCCAGCAGCAAAGATAGCGGGGGGAAAGAGACCCAGTACTTC
TRBJ2-2 | few | TRBV5-1 | . | CASSLALGTGELFF | TGCGCCAGCAGCTTGGCCCTCGGTACCGGGGAGCTGTTTTTT
TRBJ1-6 | few | TRBV2 | TRBD1 | CASTETGVYNSPLHF | TGTGCCAGCACCGAGACAGGGGTCTACAATTCACCCCTCCACTTT
TRBJ2-7 | . | TRBV6-5 | TRBD1 | CASSYGGQGVYEQYF | TGTGCCAGCAGTTACGGAGGACAGGGGGTATACGAGCAGTACTTC
TRBJ1-3 | . | TRBV10-3 | . | CAISQDSGNTIYF | TGTGCCATCAGCCAGGACTCTGGAAACACCATATATTTT
TRBJ2-3 | . | TRBV27 | TRBD2 | CASMEAGARSGDTQYF | TGTGCCAGCATGGAAGCGGGGGCCCGCAGTGGAGATACGCAGTATTTT
TRBJ2-5 | . | TRBV12-5 | TRBD2 | CASGLGVAGAETQYF | TGTGCTAGTGGTTTGGGAGTAGCGGGGGCAGAGACCCAGTACTTC
TRBJ1-4 | . | TRBV2 | . | CASSAQGGGEKLFF | TGTGCCAGCAGTGCGCAGGGAGGCGGTGAAAAACTGTTTTTT
TRBJ1-2 | few | TRBV2 | . | CASSSVAGVYGYTF | TGTGCCAGCAGTTCAGTAGCAGGGGTCTACGGCTACACCTTC
TRBJ2-7 | few | TRBV9 | TRBD1 | CASSVDEGGYYEQYF | TGTGCCAGCAGCGTAGATGAAGGGGGCTACTACGAGCAGTACTTC
TRBJ2-4 | few | TRBV6-7 | . | CASRALAKNIQYF | TGTGCCAGCAGGGCCCTAGCCAAAAACATTCAGTACTTC
TRBJ1-4 | . | TRBV6-6 | . | CASKRSDEKLFF | TGTGCCAGCAAGAGGTCCGATGAAAAACTGTTTTTT
TRBJ2-1 | few | TRBV27 | TRBD2 | CASSGRGSGGASSYNEQFF | TGTGCCAGCAGTGGCCGAGGAAGCGGGGGAGCTAGCTCCTACAATGAGCAGTTCTTC
TRBJ2-3 | few | TRBV5-1 | TRBD2 | CASSSGLAGRADTQYF | TGCGCCAGCAGCTCGGGACTAGCGGGGAGGGCAGATACGCAGTATTTT
TRBJ2-3 | . | TRBV6-6 | . | CASSYSAGSTDTQYF | TGTGCCAGCAGTTACTCGGCAGGGAGCACAGATACGCAGTATTTT
TRBJ2-3 | . | TRBV11-2 | TRBD2 | CASSRGTSGGTGADTQYF | TGTGCCAGCAGCCGAGGGACTAGCGGGGGGACAGGGGCAGATACGCAGTATTTT
TRBJ2-7 | . | TRBV19 | TRBD1 | CASSIDRGSYEQYF | TGTGCCAGTAGTATTGACAGGGGGTCGTACGAGCAGTACTTC
TRBJ1-5 | few | TRBV19 | TRBD1 | CASSTRTGSQPQHF | TGTGCCAGTAGTACCCGGACAGGGAGCCAGCCCCAGCATTTT
TRBJ1-3 | . | TRBV5-7 | TRBD1 | CASSSRADRAGNTIYF | TGTGCCAGCAGCTCGAGAGCTGACAGGGCTGGAAACACCATATATTTT
TRBJ1-1 | . | TRBV27 | TRBD1 | CASSWDSNTEAFF | TGTGCCAGCAGTTGGGACAGTAACACTGAAGCTTTCTTT
TRBJ1-2 | few | TRBV15 | TRBD1 | CATSRDRTGFNYGYTF | TGTGCCACCAGCAGAGATAGGACAGGGTTTAACTATGGCTACACCTTC